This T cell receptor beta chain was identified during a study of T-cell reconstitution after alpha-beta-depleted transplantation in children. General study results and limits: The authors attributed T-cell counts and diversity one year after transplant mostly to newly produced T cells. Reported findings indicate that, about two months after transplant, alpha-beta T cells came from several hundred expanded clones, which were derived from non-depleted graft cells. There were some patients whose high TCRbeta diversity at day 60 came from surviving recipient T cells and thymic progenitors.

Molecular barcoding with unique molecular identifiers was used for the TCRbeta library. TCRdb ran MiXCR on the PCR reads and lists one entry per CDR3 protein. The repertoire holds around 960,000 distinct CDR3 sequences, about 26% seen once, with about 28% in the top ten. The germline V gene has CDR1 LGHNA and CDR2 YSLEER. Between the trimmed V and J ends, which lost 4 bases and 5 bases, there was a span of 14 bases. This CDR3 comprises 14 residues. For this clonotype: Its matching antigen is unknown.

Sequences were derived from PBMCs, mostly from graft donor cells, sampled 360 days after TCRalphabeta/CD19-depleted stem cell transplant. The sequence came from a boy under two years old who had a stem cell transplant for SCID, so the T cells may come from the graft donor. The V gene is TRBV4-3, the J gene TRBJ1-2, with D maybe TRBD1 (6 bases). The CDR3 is CASSPEGGGYGYTF. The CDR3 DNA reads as TGCGCCAGCAGCCCGGAGGGGGGCGGATATGGCTACACCTTC.